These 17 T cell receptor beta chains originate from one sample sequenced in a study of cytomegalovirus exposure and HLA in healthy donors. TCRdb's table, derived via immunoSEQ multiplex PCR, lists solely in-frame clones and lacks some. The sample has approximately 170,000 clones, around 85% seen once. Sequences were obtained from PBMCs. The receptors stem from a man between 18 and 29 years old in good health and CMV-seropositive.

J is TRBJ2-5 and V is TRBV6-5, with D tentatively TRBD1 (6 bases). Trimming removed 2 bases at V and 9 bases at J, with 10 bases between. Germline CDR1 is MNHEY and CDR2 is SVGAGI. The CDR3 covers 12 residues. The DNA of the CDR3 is TGTGCCAGCAGTTACGGACAGTTTTCCCAGTACTTC. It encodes CASSYGQFSQYF.

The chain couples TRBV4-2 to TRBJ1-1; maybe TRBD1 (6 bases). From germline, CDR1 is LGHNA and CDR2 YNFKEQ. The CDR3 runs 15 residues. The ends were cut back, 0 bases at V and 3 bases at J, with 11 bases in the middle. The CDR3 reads CASSQDGDIYTEAFF. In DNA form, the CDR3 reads TGTGCCAGCAGCCAAGATGGGGACATATACACTGAAGCTTTCTTT.

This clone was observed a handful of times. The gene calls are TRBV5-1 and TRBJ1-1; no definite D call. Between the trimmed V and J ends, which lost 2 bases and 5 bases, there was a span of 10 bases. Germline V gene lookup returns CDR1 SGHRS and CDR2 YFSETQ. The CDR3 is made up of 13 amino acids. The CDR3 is CASSFVGGTEAFF. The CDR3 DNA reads TGCGCCAGCAGCTTCGTTGGAGGGACTGAAGCTTTCTTT.

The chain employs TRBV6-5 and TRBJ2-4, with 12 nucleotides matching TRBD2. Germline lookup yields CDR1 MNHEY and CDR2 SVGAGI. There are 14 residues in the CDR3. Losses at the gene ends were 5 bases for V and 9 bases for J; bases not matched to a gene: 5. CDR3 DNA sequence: TGTGCCAGCAGTCCACTAGCGGGAGGTCCCATTCAGTACTTC. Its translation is CASSPLAGGPIQYF.

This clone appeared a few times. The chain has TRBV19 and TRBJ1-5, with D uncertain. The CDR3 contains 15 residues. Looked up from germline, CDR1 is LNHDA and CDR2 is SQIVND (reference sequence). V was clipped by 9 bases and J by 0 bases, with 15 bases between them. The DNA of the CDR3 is TGTGCCAGCACCCGATATCAGTCTAGCAATCAGCCCCAGCATTTT. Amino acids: CASTRYQSSNQPQHF.

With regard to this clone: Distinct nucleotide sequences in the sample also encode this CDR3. CDR3 nucleotide sequence: TGCGCCAGCAGCCTAAATGAAAAACTGTTTTTT. It yields the protein CASSLNEKLFF. The V call is TRBV4-1, the J call TRBJ1-4; D not resolved. This CDR3 has 11 residues. Germline CDR1 and CDR2: MGHRA and YSYEKL. V was shortened by 4 bases and J by 5 bases, with 2 bases between the two germline ends.

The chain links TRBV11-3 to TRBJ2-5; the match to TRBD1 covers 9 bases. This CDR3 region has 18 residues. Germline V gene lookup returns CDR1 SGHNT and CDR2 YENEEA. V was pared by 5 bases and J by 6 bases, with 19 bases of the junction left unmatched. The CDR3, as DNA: TGTGCCAGCAGCCCCCCCCGGGACAGGGCCGGAGGTTCGAAGACCCAGTACTTC. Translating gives CASSPPRDRAGGSKTQYF.

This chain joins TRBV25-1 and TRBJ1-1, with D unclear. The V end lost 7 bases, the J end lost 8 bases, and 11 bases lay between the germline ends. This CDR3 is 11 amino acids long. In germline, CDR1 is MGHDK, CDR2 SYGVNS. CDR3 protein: CASTYLTEAFF. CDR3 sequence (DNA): TGTGCCAGCACCTACCTCACGGAAGCTTTCTTT.

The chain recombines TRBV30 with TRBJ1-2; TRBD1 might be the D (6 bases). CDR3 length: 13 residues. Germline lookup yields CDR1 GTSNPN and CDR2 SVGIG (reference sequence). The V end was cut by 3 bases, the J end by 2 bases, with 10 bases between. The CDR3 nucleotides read TGTGCCTGGAGGACAGGCCAGAACTATGGCTACACCTTC. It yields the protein CAWRTGQNYGYTF.

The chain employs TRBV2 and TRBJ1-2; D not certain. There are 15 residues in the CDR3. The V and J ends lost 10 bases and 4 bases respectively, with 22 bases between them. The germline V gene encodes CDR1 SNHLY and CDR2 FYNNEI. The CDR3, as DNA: TGTGCCATCCTAACCGGCCTGGGAGCCTCCTATGGCTACACCTTC. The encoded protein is CAILTGLGASYGYTF. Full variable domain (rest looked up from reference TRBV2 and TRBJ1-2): EPEVTQTPSHQVTQMGQEVILRCVPISNHLYFYWYRQILGQKVEFLVSFYNNEISEKSEIFDDQFSVERPDGSNFTLKIRSTKLEDSAMYFCAILTGLGASYGYTFGSGTRLTVV.

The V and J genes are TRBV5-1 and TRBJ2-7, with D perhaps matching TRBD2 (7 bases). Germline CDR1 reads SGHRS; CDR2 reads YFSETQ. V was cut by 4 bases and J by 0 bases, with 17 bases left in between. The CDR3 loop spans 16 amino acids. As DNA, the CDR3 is TGCGCCAGCAGCCCGGGGGCGGGGGCTAGCTCCTACGAGCAGTACTTC. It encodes CASSPGAGASSYEQYF.

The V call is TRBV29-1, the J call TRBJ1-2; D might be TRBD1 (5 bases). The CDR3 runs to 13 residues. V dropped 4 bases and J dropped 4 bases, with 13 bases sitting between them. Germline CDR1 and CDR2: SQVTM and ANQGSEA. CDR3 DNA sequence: TGCAGCGTTGGGGGGGGAGAAGGCTATGGCTACACCTTC. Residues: CSVGGGEGYGYTF.

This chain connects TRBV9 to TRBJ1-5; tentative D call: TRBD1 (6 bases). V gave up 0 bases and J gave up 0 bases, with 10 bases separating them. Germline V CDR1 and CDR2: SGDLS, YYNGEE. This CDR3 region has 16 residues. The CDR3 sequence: CASSVGVGASNQPQHF. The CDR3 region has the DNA TGTGCCAGCAGCGTAGGCGTGGGGGCTAGCAATCAGCCCCAGCATTTT. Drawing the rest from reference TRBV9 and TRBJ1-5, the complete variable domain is DSGVTQTPKHLITATGQRVTLRCSPRSGDLSVYWYQQSLDQGLQFLIQYYNGEERAKGNILERFSAQQFPDLHSELNLSSLELGDSALYFCASSVGVGASNQPQHFGDGTRLSIL.

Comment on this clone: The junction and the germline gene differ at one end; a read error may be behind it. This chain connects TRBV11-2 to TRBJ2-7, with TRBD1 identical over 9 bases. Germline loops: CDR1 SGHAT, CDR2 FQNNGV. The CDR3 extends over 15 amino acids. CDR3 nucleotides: TGTGCCAGCAGCCTAGACAGGGGGGTGGCCTACGAGCAGTACTTC. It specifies CASSLDRGVAYEQYF.

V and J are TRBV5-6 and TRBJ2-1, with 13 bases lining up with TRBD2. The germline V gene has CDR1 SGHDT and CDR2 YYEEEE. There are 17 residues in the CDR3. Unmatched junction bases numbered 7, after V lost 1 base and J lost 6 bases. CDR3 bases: TGTGCCAGCAGCTTGCCCCCTGGACTAGCGGGAGTCAATGAGCAGTTCTTC. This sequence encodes CASSLPPGLAGVNEQFF.

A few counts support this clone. CDR3 nucleotides: TGCGCCAGCAGCACAGGGACAGGGGACTATTCACCCCTCCACTTT. Translating gives CASSTGTGDYSPLHF. The rearrangement joins TRBV5-1 to TRBJ1-6; 10 nucleotides line up with TRBD1. This CDR3 region has 15 residues. V gave up 4 bases and J gave up 8 bases; unmatched junction bases: 6. Germline V gene lookup returns CDR1 SGHRS and CDR2 YFSETQ. Based on the CDR3 plus reference TRBV5-1 and TRBJ1-6, the full variable domain is KAGVTQTPRYLIKTRGQQVTLSCSPISGHRSVSWYQQTPGQGLQFLFEYFSETQRNKGNFPGRFSGRQFSNSRSEMNVSTLELGDSALYLCASSTGTGDYSPLHFGNGTRLTVT.

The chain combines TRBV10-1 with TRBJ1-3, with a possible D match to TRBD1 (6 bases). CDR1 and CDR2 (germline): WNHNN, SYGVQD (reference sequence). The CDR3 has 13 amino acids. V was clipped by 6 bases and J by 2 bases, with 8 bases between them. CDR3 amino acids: CASRQGAGNTIYF. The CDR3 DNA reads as TGCGCCAGCAGACAGGGAGCTGGAAACACCATATATTTT.